The rows below give T cell receptor beta chains drawn from one sample of a study of T cell responses to AZD1222 COVID-19 vaccine. Some clones are missing from TCRdb's copy, which holds only in-frame ones; the method was immunoSEQ multiplex PCR. The profile shows under 130,000 clones, roughly 91% of them singletons. Sequenced here: peripheral blood, sampled on day 0 of AZD1222 vaccination. These TCRs come from an adult in good health. Each CDR3 is given with its conserved first and last residue. A D gene is named only where the DNA matches it firmly. Size is stated for part of the rows, as once, few or many counts, or as a class when the clone is expanded.

v_gene	d_gene	j_gene	abundance	CDR3aa	CDR3nt
TRBV19	TRBD1	TRBJ1-4	.	CASSIDAVHRGTNEKLFF	TGTGCCAGTAGTATAGACGCCGTTCACAGGGGTACTAATGAAAAACTGTTTTTT
TRBV11-2	.	TRBJ2-1	.	CASSLTGRFGNEQFF	TGTGCCAGCAGCCTTACAGGGCGTTTTGGCAATGAGCAGTTCTTC
TRBV5-8	TRBD1	TRBJ1-3	.	CASSKTGGLYNTIYF	TGTGCCAGCAGTAAGACAGGGGGCCTTTACAACACCATATATTTT
TRBV19	.	TRBJ2-1	.	CASSIRDYNEQFF	TGTGCCAGTAGTATTCGGGACTACAATGAGCAGTTCTTC
TRBV3-1/TRBV3-2	.	TRBJ1-2	.	CASSPQLANYGYTF	TGTGCCAGCAGCCCCCAGTTAGCTAACTATGGCTACACCTTC
TRBV5-1	TRBD1	TRBJ2-7	.	CASSFDRGEQYF	TGCGCCAGCAGTTTCGACAGGGGCGAGCAGTACTTC
TRBV18	TRBD2	TRBJ2-3	.	CASSRRGFADTQYF	TGTGCCAGCTCACGGCGGGGGTTCGCAGATACGCAGTATTTT
TRBV7-2	TRBD2	TRBJ2-2	.	CASSSWTSRNTGELFF	TGTGCCAGCAGCTCATGGACTAGCAGGAACACCGGGGAGCTGTTTTTT
TRBV5-4	.	TRBJ2-7	.	CASSLTDGSGYEQYF	TGTGCCAGCAGCTTGACTGACGGGAGTGGGTACGAGCAGTACTTC
TRBV19	.	TRBJ1-1	.	CATGWGSHTEAFF	TGTGCCACAGGGTGGGGATCCCACACTGAAGCTTTCTTT
TRBV30	TRBD2	TRBJ2-1	.	CAIFPGGSSYNEQFF	TGTGCCATTTTCCCGGGCGGGAGCTCCTACAATGAGCAGTTCTTC
TRBV19	.	TRBJ1-5	.	CASSGQINQPQHF	TGTGCCAGTAGCGGACAGATCAATCAGCCCCAGCATTTT
TRBV30	.	TRBJ1-1	.	CAWSVSWTNTEAFF	TGTGCCTGGAGTGTATCCTGGACGAACACTGAAGCTTTCTTT
TRBV11-2	TRBD1	TRBJ2-2	.	CASSADRISTGELFF	TGTGCCAGCAGCGCGGACAGGATTTCCACCGGGGAGCTGTTTTTT
TRBV7-2	.	TRBJ2-3	.	CASSLRQSTTDTQYF	TGTGCCAGCAGCTTACGACAGTCGACCACAGATACGCAGTATTTT
TRBV4-1	.	TRBJ2-7	.	CASSQGEAGYEQYF	TGCGCCAGCAGCCAAGGAGAAGCTGGGTACGAGCAGTACTTC
TRBV4-1	.	TRBJ2-3	.	CASSRDPADTQYF	TGCGCCAGCAGCCGGGACCCAGCAGATACGCAGTATTTT
TRBV30	.	TRBJ2-7	.	CAWSSNYEQYF	TGTGCCTGGAGTAGTAACTACGAGCAGTACTTC
TRBV24-1	TRBD2	TRBJ2-7	few	CATSDPHRGQEGTSGLEKSYEQYF	TGTGCCACCAGTGATCCCCACAGGGGGCAGGAAGGGACTAGCGGCCTAGAGAAGTCCTACGAGCAGTACTTC
TRBV28	.	TRBJ2-5	.	CATRGGSQETQYF	TGTGCCACCAGGGGGGGCAGCCAAGAGACCCAGTACTTC
TRBV14	.	TRBJ2-2	.	CASSQESWRGGELFF	TGTGCCAGCAGCCAAGAGAGTTGGCGCGGCGGGGAGCTGTTTTTT
TRBV6-5	.	TRBJ2-1	.	CASTSGGTSYNEQFF	TGTGCCAGCACATCAGGCGGCACCTCCTACAATGAGCAGTTCTTC
TRBV24-1	TRBD1	TRBJ2-3	.	CATSDLRGPDTQYF	TGTGCCACCAGTGATTTGAGGGGGCCGGATACGCAGTATTTT
TRBV19	.	TRBJ2-7	once	CASSVQGGYEQYF	TGTGCCAGTAGTGTTCAGGGGGGGTACGAGCAGTACTTC
TRBV7-2	TRBD2	TRBJ2-7	.	CASSPVGGRNEQYF	TGTGCCAGCAGCCCCGTCGGCGGGAGGAATGAGCAGTACTTC
TRBV7-2	TRBD2	TRBJ2-5	.	CASSSRGSGRWAEVETQYF	TGTGCCAGCAGCTCCAGGGGTAGCGGGAGATGGGCCGAGGTAGAGACCCAGTACTTC
TRBV3-1/TRBV3-2	TRBD2	TRBJ2-7	once	CASSPTIAGGPYEQYF	TGTGCCAGCAGCCCCACCATAGCGGGAGGACCCTACGAGCAGTACTTC
TRBV6-6	TRBD1	TRBJ2-3	.	CASSSPGGMGTDTQYF	TGTGCCAGCAGTTCGCCAGGGGGAATGGGCACAGATACGCAGTATTTT
TRBV4-3	TRBD2	TRBJ2-7	once	CASSQQAGGSYEQYF	TGCGCCAGCAGCCAACAAGCGGGAGGCTCCTACGAGCAGTACTTC